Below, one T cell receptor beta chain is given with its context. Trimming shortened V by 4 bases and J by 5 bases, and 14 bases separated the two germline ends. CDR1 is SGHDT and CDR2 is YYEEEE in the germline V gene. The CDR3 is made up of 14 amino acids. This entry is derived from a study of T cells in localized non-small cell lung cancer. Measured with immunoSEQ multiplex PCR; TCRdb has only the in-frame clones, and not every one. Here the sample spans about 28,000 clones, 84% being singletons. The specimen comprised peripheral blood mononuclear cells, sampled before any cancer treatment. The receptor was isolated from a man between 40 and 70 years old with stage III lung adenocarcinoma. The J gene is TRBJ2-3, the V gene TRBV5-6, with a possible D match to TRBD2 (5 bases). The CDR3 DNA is TGTGCCAGCAGCACACTAGAGACGGTAGATACGCAGTATTTT. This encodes CASSTLETVDTQYF. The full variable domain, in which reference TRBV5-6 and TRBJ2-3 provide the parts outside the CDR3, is DAGVTQSPTHLIKTRGQQVTLRCSPKSGHDTVSWYQQALGQGPQFIFQYYEEEERQRGNFPDRFSGHQFPNYSSELNVNALLLGDSALYLCASSTLETVDTQYFGPGTRLTVL.